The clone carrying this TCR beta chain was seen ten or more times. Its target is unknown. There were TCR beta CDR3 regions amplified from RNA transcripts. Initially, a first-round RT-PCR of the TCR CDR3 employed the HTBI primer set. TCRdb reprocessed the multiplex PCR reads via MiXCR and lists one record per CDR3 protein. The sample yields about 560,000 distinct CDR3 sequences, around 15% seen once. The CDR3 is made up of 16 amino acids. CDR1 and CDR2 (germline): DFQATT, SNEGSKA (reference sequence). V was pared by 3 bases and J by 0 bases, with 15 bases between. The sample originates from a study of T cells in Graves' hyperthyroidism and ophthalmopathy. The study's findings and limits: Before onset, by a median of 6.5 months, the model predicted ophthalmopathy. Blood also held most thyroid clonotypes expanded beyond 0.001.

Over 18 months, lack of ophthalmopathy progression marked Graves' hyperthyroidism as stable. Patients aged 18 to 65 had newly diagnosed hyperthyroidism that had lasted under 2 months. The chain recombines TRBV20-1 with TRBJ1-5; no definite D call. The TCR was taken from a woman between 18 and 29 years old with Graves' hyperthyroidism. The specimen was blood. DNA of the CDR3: TGCAGTGCTAGCGTACTAGTCTCTAATAGCAATCAGCCCCAGCATTTT. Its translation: CSASVLVSNSNQPQHF.